The source of this TCR beta chain is a study of CD8+CD57+ T cells in acquired aplastic anemia. At the level of the study: Yields of DNA that came from sorted CD4+ and CD8+ cells averaged about 3 ug. Whole-study results and caveats: Shared by patients and controls, fewer than 30 CD8+ CDR3s were abundant in patients.

The template used for profiling TCR beta VDJ and CDR3 was genomic DNA. TCRdb reprocessed the reads via MiXCR and lists one record per CDR3 protein. The profile shows 100,000 to 150,000 distinct CDR3 sequences, 48% of them singletons. The germline V and J ends were trimmed by 1 base and 6 bases, with 24 bases remaining between them. The V gene's germline CDR1 is DFQATT and CDR2 SNEGSKA (reference sequence). There are 17 residues in the CDR3. This clonotype was counted at least ten times. Its antigen is not known. This receptor was identified in a human donor in good health, serving as a control. The sequenced material came from sorted CD4+, CD8+, or CD8+CD57+ T cells (not recorded which) from PBMCs. The rearrangement links TRBV20-1 to TRBJ2-5, with a weak D call TRBD2 (7 bases). CDR3 coding DNA: TGCAGTGCTAGAGGGCGGGAAGGATCCGGGGGGCAACAGACCCAGTACTTC. It yields the protein CSARGREGSGGQQTQYF.